A single sample gave rise to the 29 T cell receptor beta chains below, sequenced in a study of identifying expanded T cells in peripheral blood. Assay: immunoSEQ multiplex PCR; the TCRdb copy retains only in-frame clones and omits some. The sample records over 85,000 clones, around 88% being singletons. Sample: blood. The receptors were gathered from a person between 18 and 70 years old in good health.

V usage is TRBV2 and J usage is TRBJ2-1; 7 bases agree with TRBD2. Germline V gives CDR1 SNHLY, CDR2 FYNNEI. V lost 0 bases and J lost 12; bases outside the gene matches: 8. This CDR3 is 14 amino acids long. CDR3 coding DNA: TGTGCCAGCAGTGAAGCACAAGCGGGAACTGGGCAGTTCTTC. It translates to CASSEAQAGTGQFF. The variable domain in full, completed from reference TRBV2 and TRBJ2-1, reads EPEVTQTPSHQVTQMGQEVILRCVPISNHLYFYWYRQILGQKVEFLVSFYNNEISEKSEIFDDQFSVERPDGSNFTLKIRSTKLEDSAMYFCASSEAQAGTGQFFGPGTRLTVL.

The V and J genes are TRBV7-6 and TRBJ1-2; D possibly corresponds to TRBD1 (5 bases). Germline V gene lookup returns CDR1 SGHVS and CDR2 FNYEAQ. CDR3 length: 17 amino acids. V shed 1 base and J shed 0 bases, with 15 bases lying between them. The CDR3 bases are TGTGCCAGCAGCTTAGGTCGGGACCGTAGCTCTAACTATGGCTACACCTTC. It yields the protein CASSLGRDRSSNYGYTF.

The chain employs TRBV18 and TRBJ2-1; D perhaps matches TRBD2 (6 bases). This CDR3 is 15 amino acids long. Per the germline V gene, CDR1 is KGHSH and CDR2 is LQKENI. V was cut by 2 bases and J by 2 bases, with 10 bases left in between. CDR3 sequence reads: CASSPGGDPYNEQFF. For the CDR3, the DNA is TGTGCCAGCTCACCAGGCGGGGACCCCTACAATGAGCAGTTCTTC.

The chain links TRBV27 to TRBJ1-5; D ambiguous. V gave up 9 bases and J gave up 0 bases, with 18 bases separating them. CDR1 is MNHEY and CDR2 is SMNVEV in the germline V gene (reference sequence). This CDR3 is built from 16 residues. The CDR3 loop is CASLPAASPSNQPQHF. DNA for the CDR3: TGTGCCAGTCTACCAGCCGCTTCCCCTAGCAATCAGCCCCAGCATTTT.

V and J are TRBV30 and TRBJ1-6; 7 nucleotides agree with TRBD1. CDR3 size: 16 residues. CDR1 is GTSNPN and CDR2 is SVGIG in the germline V gene (reference sequence). Unmatched junction bases numbered 10, after V lost 1 base and J lost 7 bases. Here the CDR3 reads CAWSGATGVRNSPLHF. The CDR3 DNA reads as TGTGCCTGGAGTGGGGCCACAGGGGTTCGGAATTCACCCCTCCACTTT.

The chain carries TRBV7-9 and TRBJ1-4; D remains ambiguous. V was trimmed by 5 bases and J by 3 bases, leaving 10 bases between them. The CDR3 loop spans 14 amino acids. Germline V lookup: CDR1 SEHNR, CDR2 FQNEAQ (reference sequence). CDR3 amino acids: CASSPAEANEKLFF. The CDR3 DNA reads as TGTGCCAGCAGCCCCGCGGAAGCTAATGAAAAACTGTTTTTT.

The chain employs TRBV27 and TRBJ1-6; D is ambiguous. V shed 2 bases and J shed 8 bases, with 16 bases lying between them. CDR3 size: 16 residues. Germline V gene data show CDR1 as MNHEY and CDR2 as SMNVEV (reference sequence). DNA for the CDR3: TGTGCCAGCAGTTTACAGATATCAGGCACGGATTCACCCCTCCACTTT. Its translation is CASSLQISGTDSPLHF.

This rearrangement joins TRBV4-1 to TRBJ2-7; TRBD1 aligns across 9 bases. After removal of 5 bases from V and 1 base from J, the junction contained 6 bases not matched to a gene. The CDR3 is 15 amino acids. Germline V gene lookup returns CDR1 MGHRA and CDR2 YSYEKL. CDR3 nucleotides: TGCGCCAGCAGCAAGGACAGGGGAATTTCCTACGAGCAGTACTTC. It translates to CASSKDRGISYEQYF.

The chain uses TRBV10-3 and TRBJ1-5, with D hard to call. Between the trimmed V and J ends, which lost 0 bases and 11 bases, there was a span of 11 bases. This CDR3 has 13 amino acids. Germline lookup yields CDR1 ENHRY and CDR2 SYGVKD. DNA of the CDR3: TGTGCCATCAGTGAGTCGAGTCAGAGGGCCCAGCATTTT. Protein: CAISESSQRAQHF.

The V call is TRBV5-1, the J call TRBJ2-3, with 9 nucleotides matching TRBD2. The CDR3 runs 15 residues. The V gene end was trimmed by 4 bases and the J gene end by 5 bases; junction bases not matched to a gene: 8. The V gene's germline CDR1 is SGHRS and CDR2 YFSETQ. CDR3 DNA sequence: TGCGCCAGCAGCAGAGCGGGGGGCACGGTAGATACGCAGTATTTT. Translating it yields CASSRAGGTVDTQYF.

This clone has a single count. This chain joins TRBV7-2 and TRBJ1-1; 9 bases align to TRBD1. Losses at the gene ends were 3 bases for V and 5 bases for J; bases not matched to a gene: 4. This CDR3 has 14 residues. The germline V gene encodes CDR1 SGHTA and CDR2 FQGNSA. The CDR3 sequence is CASSFSGQGTEAFF. The DNA for the CDR3 is TGTGCCAGCAGCTTTTCGGGACAGGGAACTGAAGCTTTCTTT.

The CDR3 DNA reads TGTGCCGTCGTCTCAGGGTTTTATGGCTACACCTTC. Protein: CAVVSGFYGYTF. V and J are TRBV6-5 and TRBJ1-2; tentatively, D is TRBD1 (5 bases). The germline gives CDR1 MNHEY, CDR2 SVGAGI. V was clipped by 11 bases and J by 5 bases, with 15 bases between them. The CDR3 covers 12 residues.

Only a few counts were recorded for this clone. The rearrangement joins TRBV7-7 to TRBJ2-2, with D perhaps matching TRBD1 (5 bases). V was pared by 3 bases and J by 3 bases, with 8 bases between. Per germline, CDR1 SSHAT and CDR2 FNYEAQ (reference sequence). This CDR3 contains 14 residues. DNA of the CDR3: TGTGCCAGCAGCTTTAGCAGGGACACCGGGGAGCTGTTTTTT. Amino acid sequence: CASSFSRDTGELFF.

This clone was seen a single time. The chain employs TRBV6-5 and TRBJ1-2, with D possibly TRBD1 on 5 matching bases. The CDR3 has 13 amino acids. Germline lookup yields CDR1 MNHEY and CDR2 SVGAGI. Trimming removed 4 bases at V and 7 bases at J, with 13 bases between. The CDR3 bases are TGTGCCAGCAGTTCGTCTTACGGGGGTGGCTACACCTTC. This sequence encodes CASSSSYGGGYTF.

The gene calls are TRBV9 and TRBJ2-1, with TRBD2 matching 10 bases. Unmatched junction bases numbered 9, after V lost 0 bases and J lost 3 bases. CDR1 is SGDLS and CDR2 is YYNGEE in the germline V gene. This CDR3 region has 18 residues. The CDR3 DNA is TGTGCCAGCAGCGTAGAACAGGGTCCTAGCGGGAGCTACAATGAGCAGTTCTTC. It is translated as CASSVEQGPSGSYNEQFF.

This chain connects TRBV9 to TRBJ2-1; 11 bases are shared with TRBD2. V trimming: 2 bases; J trimming: 2 bases; junction bases outside the gene matches: 6. This CDR3 is built from 17 residues. In germline, CDR1 is SGDLS, CDR2 YYNGEE. CDR3 nucleotide sequence: TGTGCCAGCAGCGTGAGCCTAGCGGGGGGTACCTACAATGAGCAGTTCTTC. Its protein is CASSVSLAGGTYNEQFF.

The genes are TRBV10-3 and TRBJ2-5; 8 bases agree with TRBD2. CDR1 is ENHRY and CDR2 is SYGVKD in the germline V gene. The junction had 5 bases not matched to a gene; V was cut back by 3 bases and J by 5 bases. This CDR3 is built from 14 residues. CDR3 amino acids: CAISDSSGVETQYF. The CDR3 DNA reads as TGTGCCATCAGTGATAGTAGCGGGGTTGAGACCCAGTACTTC.

The chain links TRBV7-3 to TRBJ2-2; 7 nucleotides match TRBD2. Trimming cost V 1 base and J 0 bases; bases outside gene matches: 2. Germline assignment: CDR1 SGHTA and CDR2 FQGTGA. The CDR3 length is 16 residues. The CDR3 coding sequence is TGTGCCAGCAGCTTAAGCGGGGGTCCGAACACCGGGGAGCTGTTTTTT. Translated: CASSLSGGPNTGELFF.

Only one count was recorded for this clone. This rearrangement joins TRBV7-9 to TRBJ2-7; tentative D call: TRBD1 (5 bases). The CDR3 sequence is 13 residues long. Germline V gene lookup returns CDR1 SEHNR and CDR2 FQNEAQ (reference sequence). V was clipped by 3 bases and J by 6 bases, with 12 bases between them. The CDR3 DNA sequence: TGTGCCAGCAGCTTGGGGCTGCCGGGCGAGCAGTACTTC. Translated, it gives CASSLGLPGEQYF.

On this clone itself: The junction departs from the called germline gene at one end, perhaps through a read error. This chain joins TRBV18 and TRBJ1-5, with D possibly being TRBD1 (5 bases). The CDR3 runs 14 residues. Germline-derived CDR1 and CDR2 are KGHSH and LQKENI. CDR3 coding DNA: TGTGCCAGCTCGACCGGGACGCCGAATCGGCCCCAGCATTTT. It is translated as CASSTGTPNRPQHF.

This sequence joins TRBV6-5 and TRBJ2-7; D uncertain. Trimming took off 2 bases at V and 4 bases at J, with 6 bases between the two ends. Germline CDR1 and CDR2: MNHEY and SVGAGI. The CDR3 is 12 amino acids. The chain's CDR3 is CASSYGQYEQYF. In nucleotides, the CDR3 is TGTGCCAGCAGTTACGGGCAGTACGAGCAGTACTTC.

The rearrangement joins TRBV20-1 to TRBJ1-1; the D gene is possibly TRBD1 (5 bases). Trimming removed 6 bases at V and 11 bases at J, with 16 bases between. The CDR3 totals 11 residues. CDR1 and CDR2 (germline): DFQATT, SNEGSKA (reference sequence). CDR3 nucleotide sequence: TGCAGTGCCAAGCCAGGGTCATTCGCTTTCTTT. It codes for CSAKPGSFAFF.

This clone was picked up a small number of times. The genes are TRBV11-2 and TRBJ2-3; TRBD1 aligns across 8 bases. CDR3 length: 17 amino acids. Losses at the gene ends were 0 bases for V and 5 bases for J; bases not matched to a gene: 10. CDR1 SGHAT and CDR2 FQNNGV come from the germline V gene. DNA of the CDR3: TGTGCCAGCAGCTTAGAGCGCGGCAGGGGGCAGAAAGATACGCAGTATTTT. Translating gives CASSLERGRGQKDTQYF.

This clone appeared once. The gene calls are TRBV28 and TRBJ2-7; 10 bases line up with TRBD2. From germline, CDR1 is MDHEN and CDR2 SYDVKM. Germline trimming cut 4 bases from V and 0 bases from J; bases unmatched to any gene: 6. This CDR3 is built from 16 residues. The CDR3 region is CASSSSLAGLSYEQYF. The CDR3 nucleotides read TGTGCCAGCAGTTCATCACTAGCGGGACTCTCCTACGAGCAGTACTTC.

The CDR3 DNA is TGTGCCAGCAGTTACTCCTTCCGGGGGCTTGGAAACACCATATATTTT. Protein: CASSYSFRGLGNTIYF. The rearrangement links TRBV6-5 to TRBJ1-3; tentatively, D is TRBD1 (6 bases). The length of the CDR3 is 16 residues. Trimming removed 0 bases from V and 3 bases from J, with 12 bases in between. CDR1 MNHEY and CDR2 SVGAGI come from the germline V gene.

The chain combines TRBV6-1 with TRBJ2-3, with 7 bases fitting TRBD1. V shed 8 bases, J shed 4 bases, and the junction held 9 bases outside the gene matches. The CDR3 spans 14 residues. CDR1 is MNHNS, CDR2 SASEGT, per germline. The CDR3 here is CASRLRGIADTQYF. CDR3 coding DNA: TGTGCCAGCCGACTCAGGGGGATCGCAGATACGCAGTATTTT.

V is TRBV10-2 and J is TRBJ2-3; 9 bases are a match to TRBD2. Trimming cost V 6 bases and J 6 bases; bases outside gene matches: 7. This CDR3 has 14 amino acids. The germline V gene encodes CDR1 WSHSY and CDR2 SAAADI. Here the CDR3 reads CASSVGGRVDTQYF. CDR3 bases: TGCGCCAGCAGCGTGGGCGGGAGGGTCGATACGCAGTATTTT.

V and J are TRBV5-1 and TRBJ2-2; 8 bases are a match to TRBD1. CDR3 size: 13 residues. Germline values: CDR1 SGHRS, CDR2 YFSETQ. With V trimmed by 8 bases and J by 1 base, 1 base remained unmatched. The CDR3 spells CARTGVNTGELFF. DNA for the CDR3: TGCGCCAGGACAGGGGTGAACACCGGGGAGCTGTTTTTT.

This chain connects TRBV7-2 to TRBJ1-4, with no clear D. Trimming removed 3 bases at V and 8 bases at J, with 7 bases between. CDR3 size: 12 residues. Germline V CDR1 and CDR2: SGHTA, FQGNSA. The CDR3 nucleotides read TGTGCCAGCAGCTTTATGAGGGAAAAACTGTTTTTT. Translated: CASSFMREKLFF.